This TCR beta chain was recovered during a study of human T cells and chemical hapten exposure. Original analysis: Sequenced samples showed a median of approximately 96,000 TCRs each, with counts running from approximately 21,000 to 630,000. TCRdb itself ran the RACE reads through MiXCR, one entry per CDR3 protein. The V and J calls here are based on TCRdb, not the publication. Of under 110,000 distinct CDR3 sequences in the sample, approximately 12% were seen once. Time point: pre-sensitization, week 0. The treatment was: therapeutic diphenylcyclopropenone sensitization with weekly scalp DPC. This clonotype originated in a woman between 45 and 65 years old with alopecia areata. Some clones in this sample may be carry-over from other donors' samples. This sample comprised whole blood, obtained in connection with sensitization to the hapten diphenylcyclopropenone (DPC).

The CDR3 nucleotides read TGTGCCAGCAGCCTCGCAGGGGTTAACTATGGCTACACCTTC. Its protein product is CASSLAGVNYGYTF. This chain uses TRBV7-9 with TRBJ1-2; a possible D gene is TRBD1 (6 bases). The CDR3 loop spans 14 amino acids. Trimming pared 5 bases from V and 1 base from J, leaving 11 bases between. Germline CDR1 SEHNR, CDR2 FQNEAQ (reference sequence).